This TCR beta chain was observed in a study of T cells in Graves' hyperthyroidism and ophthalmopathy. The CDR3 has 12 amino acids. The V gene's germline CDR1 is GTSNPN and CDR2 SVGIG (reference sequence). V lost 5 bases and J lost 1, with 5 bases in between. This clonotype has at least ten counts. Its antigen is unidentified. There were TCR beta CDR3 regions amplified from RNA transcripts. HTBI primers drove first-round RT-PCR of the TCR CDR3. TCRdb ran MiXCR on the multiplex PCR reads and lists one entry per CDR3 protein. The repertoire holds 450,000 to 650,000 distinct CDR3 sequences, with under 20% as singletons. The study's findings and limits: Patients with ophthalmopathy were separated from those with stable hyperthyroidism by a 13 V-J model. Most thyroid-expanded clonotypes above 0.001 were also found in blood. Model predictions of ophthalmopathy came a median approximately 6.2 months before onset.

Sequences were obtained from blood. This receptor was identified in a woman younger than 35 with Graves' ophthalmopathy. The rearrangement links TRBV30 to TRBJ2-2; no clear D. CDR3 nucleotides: TGTGCCTGGCCACTGAACACCGGGGAGCTGTTTTTT. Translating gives CAWPLNTGELFF.